This passage covers 25 T cell receptor beta chains from one sample sequenced in a study of T-cell memory formation after mild COVID-19. TCRdb passed the 5' RACE reads through MiXCR, listing each CDR3 protein once. Of 450,000 to 650,000 distinct CDR3 sequences listed, over 20% were seen once; the top ten hold about 12%. The sequencing sample was made of PBMCs or a T cell subset sorted from them (not recorded which). The receptors were sampled from an adult woman who had mild COVID-19 (a few samples of this study predate the infection). Cell type and time point are not known.

This clonotype was seen a handful of times. J is TRBJ1-3 and V is TRBV18; D is perhaps TRBD1 (5 bases). Germline assignment: CDR1 KGHSH and CDR2 LQKENI. The V end was cut by 4 bases, the J end by 0 bases, with 10 bases between. The CDR3 contains 15 residues. The CDR3, as DNA: TGTGCCAGCTCACTCAGGGAAAGCTCTGGAAACACCATATATTTT. Amino acid sequence: CASSLRESSGNTIYF.

The V call is TRBV7-9, the J call TRBJ2-5, with 7 bases that match TRBD2. The CDR3 length is 15 residues. J gave up 4 bases and V 5 bases, and 10 bases lay outside the gene matches. Germline V CDR1 and CDR2: SEHNR, FQNEAQ (reference sequence). The CDR3 loop is CASSLGGSSGETQYF. As DNA, the CDR3 is TGTGCCAGCAGCCTCGGGGGGTCTAGCGGAGAGACCCAGTACTTC.

The chain carries TRBV20-1 and TRBJ2-5; 14 bases are a match to TRBD2. The CDR3 spans 16 residues. V lost 1 base and J lost 5; bases outside the gene matches: 6. Looked up from germline, CDR1 is DFQATT and CDR2 is SNEGSKA (reference sequence). The CDR3 here is CSARVGTSGRGETQYF. The CDR3 nucleotides are TGCAGTGCTAGAGTGGGGACTAGCGGGAGAGGGGAGACCCAGTACTTC.

This clonotype appeared many times. V is TRBV29-1 and J is TRBJ2-1; the D gene is possibly TRBD2 (5 bases). CDR1 SQVTM and CDR2 ANQGSEA come from the germline V gene. V shed 4 bases and J shed 0 bases, with 10 bases lying between them. The length of the CDR3 is 14 residues. CDR3 coding DNA: TGCAGCGTTGTTCCAGCGGTCTCCTACAATGAGCAGTTCTTC. It is translated as CSVVPAVSYNEQFF.

This clonotype was observed a handful of times. The chain has TRBV6-1 and TRBJ1-5; D is unresolved. V lost 2 bases and J lost 3, with 11 bases in between. Germline CDR1 MNHNS, CDR2 SASEGT. The CDR3 has 15 residues. The DNA of the CDR3 is TGTGCCAGCAGTGAATTTTGGGCGGACAATCAGCCCCAGCATTTT. This gives the protein CASSEFWADNQPQHF.

This clonotype was detected only a few times. V gene TRBV3-1 combines with J gene TRBJ2-3; D uncertain. The V and J ends lost 1 base and 7 bases respectively, with 6 bases between them. The CDR3 is made up of 12 amino acids. Per the germline V gene, CDR1 is LGHDT and CDR2 is YNNKEL (reference sequence). The CDR3 loop reads CASSQGGNTQYF. The CDR3 DNA reads as TGTGCCAGCAGCCAAGGTGGGAATACGCAGTATTTT.

This clonotype came up a few times. The V and J genes are TRBV18 and TRBJ2-7; TRBD1 agrees at 9 bases. This CDR3 is built from 16 residues. CDR1 and CDR2 (germline): KGHSH, LQKENI. V gave up 3 bases and J gave up 5 bases; unmatched junction bases: 11. CDR3 DNA sequence: TGTGCCAGCTCACCCACAACCGGGACAGGGAATAACGAGCAGTACTTC. Translating it yields CASSPTTGTGNNEQYF. Full variable domain (remainder filled in from reference TRBV18 and TRBJ2-7): NAGVMQNPRHLVRRRGQEARLRCSPMKGHSHVYWYRQLPEEGLKFMVYLQKENIIDESGMPKERFSAEFPKEGPSILRIQQVVRGDSAAYFCASSPTTGTGNNEQYFGPGTRLTVT.

J is TRBJ1-5 and V is TRBV12-3 or TRBV12-4; no firm D call. Trimming cost V 6 bases and J 4 bases, with 13 bases left between them. The CDR3 has 14 amino acids. The DNA of the CDR3 is TGTGCCAGCAGAGCGAAGTCAGGAAATCAGCCCCAGCATTTT. Its protein is CASRAKSGNQPQHF.

This clonotype was seen many times. The chain combines TRBV6-6 with TRBJ2-1; 9 bases are a match to TRBD2. The CDR3 consists of 15 residues. Germline assignment: CDR1 MNHNY and CDR2 SVGAGI (reference sequence). The V segment lost 4 bases and the J segment 4 bases; nucleotides outside the gene matches: 5. CDR3 nucleotides: TGTGCCAGCAGTTTAGCGGGGGCCAGTTACAATGAGCAGTTCTTC. This gives the protein CASSLAGASYNEQFF.

This clonotype was found a few times. This rearrangement joins TRBV12-3 or TRBV12-4 to TRBJ1-5, with 7 bases that match TRBD1. The V gene end was trimmed by 5 bases and the J gene end by 2 bases; junction bases not matched to a gene: 6. The CDR3 is 15 amino acids. CDR3 nucleotides: TGTGCCAGCAGTCCCAACAGGGGCGGCAATCAGCCCCAGCATTTT. Amino acids: CASSPNRGGNQPQHF.

This clonotype was counted only a few times. This rearrangement joins TRBV6-1 to TRBJ2-7, with D perhaps TRBD1 or TRBD2 (5 bases each). The CDR3 spans 14 residues. Per the germline V gene, CDR1 is MNHNS and CDR2 is SASEGT. V gave up 2 bases and J gave up 3 bases, with 11 bases separating them. The CDR3 protein is CASSETRGFYEQYF. In DNA form, the CDR3 reads TGTGCCAGCAGTGAAACCCGGGGCTTCTACGAGCAGTACTTC.

This clonotype showed up just a few times. The V gene is TRBV12-3 or TRBV12-4, the J gene TRBJ2-1, with D possibly matching TRBD1 (6 bases). This CDR3 is built from 11 residues. The germline V and J ends were trimmed by 11 bases and 7 bases, with 12 bases remaining between them. Here the CDR3 DNA reads TGTGCCCAGGGGCTTGGGAATGAGCAGTTCTTC. Translation gives CAQGLGNEQFF.

V is TRBV5-5 and J is TRBJ2-1; the D gene is possibly TRBD2 (5 bases). The ends were cut back, 5 bases at V and 6 bases at J, with 18 bases in the middle. The CDR3 extends over 15 amino acids. Germline V gene lookup returns CDR1 SGHKS and CDR2 YYEKEE (reference sequence). The CDR3: CASRPDGGVINEQFF. DNA of the CDR3: TGTGCCAGCAGACCTGACGGAGGCGTTATCAATGAGCAGTTCTTC.

This chain uses TRBV2 with TRBJ2-5; 9 nucleotides align to TRBD2. The CDR3 contains 15 residues. Germline values: CDR1 SNHLY, CDR2 FYNNEI. J was trimmed by 4 bases and V by 8 bases; bases with no gene match: 11. Here the CDR3 DNA reads TGTGCCAGCTCGTTTCGCGGGGGGGCTGGAGAGACCCAGTACTTC. Translated, it gives CASSFRGGAGETQYF.

J is TRBJ2-5 and V is TRBV12-3 or TRBV12-4; 8 bases align to TRBD2. J gave up 6 bases and V 7 bases, and 13 bases lay outside the gene matches. The CDR3 extends over 15 amino acids. This chain's CDR3 is CASTFGGGMGKTQYF. The CDR3 DNA is TGTGCCAGCACCTTCGGGGGGGGAATGGGGAAGACCCAGTACTTC.

The gene calls are TRBV24-1 and TRBJ2-2; D is unresolved. Trimming stripped 0 bases from V and 7 bases from J, with 5 bases between. Germline CDR1 and CDR2: KGHDR and SFDVKD. The CDR3 is 13 residues long. CDR3 sequence: CATSDLASGELFF. CDR3 DNA sequence: TGTGCCACCAGTGATTTGGCCAGCGGGGAGCTGTTTTTT.

The chain is built from TRBV7-9 and TRBJ1-1, with 7 bases matching TRBD1. Germline loops: CDR1 SEHNR, CDR2 FQNEAQ (reference sequence). This CDR3 has 14 residues. J lost 1 base, V lost 7 bases, and 6 bases had no gene match. The CDR3 region has the DNA TGTGCCAGCAACAGACAGGGTTGGAACACTGAAGCTTTCTTT. Protein product: CASNRQGWNTEAFF.

This clonotype has ten or more counts. J is TRBJ2-7 and V is TRBV4-1; D unresolved. The V end lost 4 bases, the J end lost 3 bases, and 10 bases lay between the germline ends. In germline, CDR1 is MGHRA, CDR2 YSYEKL. The CDR3 has 13 amino acids. The CDR3 here is CASSLIVFYEQYF. In nucleotides, the CDR3 is TGCGCCAGCAGCCTGATCGTTTTCTACGAGCAGTACTTC.

This clonotype was observed a handful of times. J is TRBJ1-1 and V is TRBV20-1, with D possibly TRBD1 on 5 matching bases. V lost 4 bases and J lost 1, with 16 bases in between. The CDR3 has 15 amino acids. Germline assignment: CDR1 DFQATT and CDR2 SNEGSKA (reference sequence). The CDR3 region is CSATTPTVTNTEAFF. The DNA for the CDR3 is TGCAGTGCTACCACCCCGACAGTAACGAACACTGAAGCTTTCTTT.

This clonotype has only a few counts. This rearrangement joins TRBV28 to TRBJ2-7, with TRBD1 matching 7 bases. The V segment lost 3 bases and the J segment 0 bases; nucleotides outside the gene matches: 8. Per the germline V gene, CDR1 is MDHEN and CDR2 is SYDVKM. CDR3 size: 16 residues. In DNA form, the CDR3 reads TGTGCCAGCAGTTTCGATCCGGGACAGCGCTCCTACGAGCAGTACTTC. Encoded protein: CASSFDPGQRSYEQYF.

The chain links TRBV7-9 to TRBJ2-1; tentative D call: TRBD2 (6 bases). Germline CDR1 and CDR2: SEHNR and FQNEAQ (reference sequence). The CDR3 sequence is 12 residues long. V gave up 5 bases and J gave up 7 bases, with 9 bases separating them. CDR3 sequence: CASSMTSNEQFF. For the CDR3, the DNA is TGTGCCAGCAGCATGACTAGTAATGAGCAGTTCTTC. Looking up the rest from reference TRBV7-9 and TRBJ2-1 gives the full variable domain: DTGVSQNPRHKITKRGQNVTFRCDPISEHNRLYWYRQTLGQGPEFLTYFQNEAQLEKSRLLSDRFSAERPKGSFSTLEIQRTEQGDSAMYLCASSMTSNEQFFGPGTRLTVL.

This chain joins TRBV12-2 and TRBJ2-3; the table assigns TRBD2, which was not confirmed against the DNA. TRBV12-2 is a documented pseudogene. The CDR3 totals 19 residues. The CDR3 loop is CASRLAFFMASGMTDTQYF. CDR3 sequence (DNA): TGTGCAAGTCGCTTAGCCTTCTTCATGGCTAGCGGGATGACAGATACGCAGTATTTT.

This clonotype was seen many times. The gene calls are TRBV7-2 and TRBJ2-1, with TRBD2 matching 7 bases. CDR1 SGHTA and CDR2 FQGNSA come from the germline V gene. This CDR3 region has 16 residues. V dropped 3 bases and J dropped 6; count of bases not matched to a gene: 11. DNA for the CDR3: TGTGCCAGCAGCTTTTGGGCGGGAGTACGTAGCAATGAGCAGTTCTTC. Its translation is CASSFWAGVRSNEQFF.

The V and J genes are TRBV4-3 and TRBJ1-4; tentatively, D is TRBD1 (5 bases). This CDR3 has 15 residues. The V end lost 0 bases, the J end lost 4 bases, and 9 bases lay between the germline ends. Germline loops: CDR1 LGHNA, CDR2 YSLEER. CDR3 protein: CASSQERGVNEKLFF. The CDR3 DNA reads as TGCGCCAGCAGCCAAGAGAGAGGGGTTAATGAAAAACTGTTTTTT.

The chain joins TRBV15 to TRBJ2-3; D gene ambiguous. Trimming pared 5 bases from V and 5 bases from J, leaving 14 bases between. Germline V gene lookup returns CDR1 LNHNV and CDR2 YYDKDF (reference sequence). This CDR3 is built from 14 residues. The CDR3 region is CATSLPIAVDTQYF. In nucleotides, the CDR3 is TGTGCCACCAGCCTACCTATCGCGGTAGATACGCAGTATTTT.